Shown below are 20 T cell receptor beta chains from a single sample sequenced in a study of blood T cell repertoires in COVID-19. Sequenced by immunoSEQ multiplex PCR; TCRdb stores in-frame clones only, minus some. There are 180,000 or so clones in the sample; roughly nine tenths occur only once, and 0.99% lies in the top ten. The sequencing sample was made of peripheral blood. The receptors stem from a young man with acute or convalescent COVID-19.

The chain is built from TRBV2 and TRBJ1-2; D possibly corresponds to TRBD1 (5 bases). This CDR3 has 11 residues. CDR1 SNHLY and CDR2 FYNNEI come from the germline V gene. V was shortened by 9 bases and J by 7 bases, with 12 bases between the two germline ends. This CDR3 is CARFSGGGYTF. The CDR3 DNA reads TGTGCCAGATTCTCGGGGGGTGGCTACACCTTC.

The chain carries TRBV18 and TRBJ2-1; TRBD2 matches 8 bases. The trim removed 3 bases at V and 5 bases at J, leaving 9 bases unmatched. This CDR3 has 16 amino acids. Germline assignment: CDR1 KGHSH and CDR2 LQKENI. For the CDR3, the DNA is TGTGCCAGCTCACCTCTGGACGGGGGGGCCCACAATGAGCAGTTCTTC. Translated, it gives CASSPLDGGAHNEQFF.

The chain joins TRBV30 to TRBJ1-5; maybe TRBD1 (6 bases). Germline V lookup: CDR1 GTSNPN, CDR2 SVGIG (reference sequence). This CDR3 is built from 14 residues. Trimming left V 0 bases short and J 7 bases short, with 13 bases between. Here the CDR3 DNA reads TGTGCCTGGAGTGTAGACAGGCGCCCCCAGCCCCAGCATTTT. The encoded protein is CAWSVDRRPQPQHF.

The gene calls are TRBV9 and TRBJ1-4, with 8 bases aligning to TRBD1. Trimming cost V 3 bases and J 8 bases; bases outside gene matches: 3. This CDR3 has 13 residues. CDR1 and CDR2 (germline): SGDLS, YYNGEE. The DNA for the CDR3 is TGTGCCAGCAGCGCCAGGACAGGGGAAAAACTGTTTTTT. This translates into CASSARTGEKLFF.

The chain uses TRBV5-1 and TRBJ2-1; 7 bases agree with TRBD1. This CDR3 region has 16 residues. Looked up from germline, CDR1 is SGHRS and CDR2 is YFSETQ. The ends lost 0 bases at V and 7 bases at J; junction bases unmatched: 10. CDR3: CASSLATDRSGNEQFF. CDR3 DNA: TGCGCCAGCAGCTTGGCGACGGACAGGTCTGGGAATGAGCAGTTCTTC.

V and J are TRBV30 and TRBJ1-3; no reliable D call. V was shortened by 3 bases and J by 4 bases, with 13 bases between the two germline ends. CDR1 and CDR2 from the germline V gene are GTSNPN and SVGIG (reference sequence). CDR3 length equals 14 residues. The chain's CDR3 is CAWRAISAGNTIYF. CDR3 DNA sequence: TGTGCCTGGAGAGCAATCTCTGCCGGAAACACCATATATTTT.

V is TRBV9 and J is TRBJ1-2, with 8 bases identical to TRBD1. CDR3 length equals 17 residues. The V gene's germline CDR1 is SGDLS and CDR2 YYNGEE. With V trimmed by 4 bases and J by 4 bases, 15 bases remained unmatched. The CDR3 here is CASSLREDRAEVYGYTF. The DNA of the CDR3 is TGTGCCAGCAGCCTGAGGGAGGACAGGGCGGAAGTCTATGGCTACACCTTC.

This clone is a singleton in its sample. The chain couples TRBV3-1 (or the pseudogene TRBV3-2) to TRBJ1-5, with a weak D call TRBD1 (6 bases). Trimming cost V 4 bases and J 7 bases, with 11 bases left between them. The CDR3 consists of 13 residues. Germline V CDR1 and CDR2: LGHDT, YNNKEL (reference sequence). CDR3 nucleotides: TGTGCCAGCAGCCTCCGTGGGGGCCAGCCCCAGCATTTT. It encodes CASSLRGGQPQHF.

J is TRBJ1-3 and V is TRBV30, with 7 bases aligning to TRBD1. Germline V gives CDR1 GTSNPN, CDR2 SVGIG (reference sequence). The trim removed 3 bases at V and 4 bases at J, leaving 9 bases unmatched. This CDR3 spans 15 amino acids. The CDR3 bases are TGTGCCTGGAGCCCGACAGGGAATCCGGGAAACACCATATATTTT. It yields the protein CAWSPTGNPGNTIYF. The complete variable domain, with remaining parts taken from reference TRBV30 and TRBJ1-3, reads SQTIHQWPATLVQPVGSPLSLECTVEGTSNPNLYWYRQAAGRGLQLLFYSVGIGQISSEVPQNLSASRPQDRQFILSSKKLLLSDSGFYLCAWSPTGNPGNTIYFGEGSWLTVV.

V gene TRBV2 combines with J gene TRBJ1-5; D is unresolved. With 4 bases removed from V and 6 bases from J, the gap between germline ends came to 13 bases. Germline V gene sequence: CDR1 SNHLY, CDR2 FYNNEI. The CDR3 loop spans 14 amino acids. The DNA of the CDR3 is TGTGCCAGCAGTGCCCGGGATCTGGGTCAGCCCCAGCATTTT. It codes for CASSARDLGQPQHF.

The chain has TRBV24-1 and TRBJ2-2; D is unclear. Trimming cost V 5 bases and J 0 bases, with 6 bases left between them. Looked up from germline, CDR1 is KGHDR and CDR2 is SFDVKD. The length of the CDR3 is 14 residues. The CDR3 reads CATSGLANTGELFF. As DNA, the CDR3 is TGTGCCACCAGTGGCCTAGCGAACACCGGGGAGCTGTTTTTT.

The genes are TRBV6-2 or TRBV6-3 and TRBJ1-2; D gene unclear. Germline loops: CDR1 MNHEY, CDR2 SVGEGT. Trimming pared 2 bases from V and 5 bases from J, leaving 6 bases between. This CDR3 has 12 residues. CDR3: CASSYPVYGYTF. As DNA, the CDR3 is TGTGCCAGCAGTTACCCGGTTTATGGCTACACCTTC.

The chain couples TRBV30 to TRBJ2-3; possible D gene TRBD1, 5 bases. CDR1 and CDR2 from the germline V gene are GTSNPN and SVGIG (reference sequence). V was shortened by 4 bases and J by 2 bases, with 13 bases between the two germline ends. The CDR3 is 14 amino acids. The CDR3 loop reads CAWTDTSYTDTQYF. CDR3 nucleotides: TGTGCCTGGACGGACACGAGTTACACAGATACGCAGTATTTT.

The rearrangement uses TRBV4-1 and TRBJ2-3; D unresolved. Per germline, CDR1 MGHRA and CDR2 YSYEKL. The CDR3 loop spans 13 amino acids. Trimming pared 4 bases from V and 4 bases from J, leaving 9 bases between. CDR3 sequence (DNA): TGCGCCAGCAGCCCCTCTCGCGCAGATACGCAGTATTTT. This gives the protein CASSPSRADTQYF.

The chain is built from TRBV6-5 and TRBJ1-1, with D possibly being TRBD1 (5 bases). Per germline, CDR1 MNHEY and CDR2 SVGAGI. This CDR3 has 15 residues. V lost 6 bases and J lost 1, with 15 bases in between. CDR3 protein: CASSWQGGSNTEAFF. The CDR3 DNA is TGTGCCAGCAGCTGGCAGGGAGGTTCGAACACTGAAGCTTTCTTT.

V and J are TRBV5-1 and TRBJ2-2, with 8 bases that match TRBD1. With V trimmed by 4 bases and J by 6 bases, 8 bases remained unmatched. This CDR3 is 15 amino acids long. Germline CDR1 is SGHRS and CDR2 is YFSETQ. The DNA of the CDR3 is TGCGCCAGCAGCCCCGGACAGGGTCGGCCCGGGGAGCTGTTTTTT. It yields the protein CASSPGQGRPGELFF. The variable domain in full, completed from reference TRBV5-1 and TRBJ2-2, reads KAGVTQTPRYLIKTRGQQVTLSCSPISGHRSVSWYQQTPGQGLQFLFEYFSETQRNKGNFPGRFSGRQFSNSRSEMNVSTLELGDSALYLCASSPGQGRPGELFFGEGSRLTVL.

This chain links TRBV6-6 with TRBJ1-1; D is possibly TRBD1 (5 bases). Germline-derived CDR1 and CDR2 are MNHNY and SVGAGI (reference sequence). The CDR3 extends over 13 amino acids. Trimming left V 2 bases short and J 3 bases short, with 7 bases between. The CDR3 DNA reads TGTGCCAGCAGTTACAGGGGATACACTGAAGCTTTCTTT. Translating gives CASSYRGYTEAFF.

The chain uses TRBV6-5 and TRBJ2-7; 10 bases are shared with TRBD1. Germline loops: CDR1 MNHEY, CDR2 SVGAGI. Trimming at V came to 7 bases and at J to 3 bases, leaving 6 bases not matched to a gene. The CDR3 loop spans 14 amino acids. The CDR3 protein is CASKTDRGFYEQYF. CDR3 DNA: TGTGCCAGCAAGACGGACAGGGGGTTCTACGAGCAGTACTTC.

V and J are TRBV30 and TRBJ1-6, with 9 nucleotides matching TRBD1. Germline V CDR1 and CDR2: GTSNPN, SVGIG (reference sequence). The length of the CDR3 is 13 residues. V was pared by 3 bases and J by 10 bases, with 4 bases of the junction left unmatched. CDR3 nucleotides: TGTGCCTGGAGGGGACAGGGCCACTCACCCCTCCACTTT. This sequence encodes CAWRGQGHSPLHF.

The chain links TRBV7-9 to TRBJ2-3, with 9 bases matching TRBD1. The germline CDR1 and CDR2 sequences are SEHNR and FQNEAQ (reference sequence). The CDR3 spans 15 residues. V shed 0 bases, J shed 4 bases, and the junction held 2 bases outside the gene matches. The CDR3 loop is CASSLAQGAPDTQYF. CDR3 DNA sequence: TGTGCCAGCAGCTTAGCACAGGGGGCACCAGATACGCAGTATTTT.